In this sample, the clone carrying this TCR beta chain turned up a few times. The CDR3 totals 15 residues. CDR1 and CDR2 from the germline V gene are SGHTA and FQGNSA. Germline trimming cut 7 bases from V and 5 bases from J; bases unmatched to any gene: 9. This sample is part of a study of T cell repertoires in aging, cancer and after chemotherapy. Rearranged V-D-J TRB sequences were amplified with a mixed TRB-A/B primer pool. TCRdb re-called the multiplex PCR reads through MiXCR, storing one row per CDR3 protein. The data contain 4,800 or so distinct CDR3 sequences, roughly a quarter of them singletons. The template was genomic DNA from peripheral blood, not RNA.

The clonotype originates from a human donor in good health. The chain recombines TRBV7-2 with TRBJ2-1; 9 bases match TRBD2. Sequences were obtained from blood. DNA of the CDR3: TGTGCCAGCAAAGGGGGACTAGCATATGACAATGAGCAGTTCTTC. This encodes CASKGGLAYDNEQFF.